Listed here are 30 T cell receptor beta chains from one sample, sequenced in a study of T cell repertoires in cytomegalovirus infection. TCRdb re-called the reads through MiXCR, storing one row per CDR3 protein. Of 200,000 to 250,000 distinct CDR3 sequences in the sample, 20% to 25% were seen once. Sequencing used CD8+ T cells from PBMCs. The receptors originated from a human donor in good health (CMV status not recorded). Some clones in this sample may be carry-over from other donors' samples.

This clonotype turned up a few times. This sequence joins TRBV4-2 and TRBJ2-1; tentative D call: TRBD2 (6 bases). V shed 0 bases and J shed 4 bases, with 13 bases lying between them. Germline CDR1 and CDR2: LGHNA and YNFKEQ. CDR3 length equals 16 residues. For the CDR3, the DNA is TGTGCCAGCAGCCAAGATCGGGCGGGGCCATACAATGAGCAGTTCTTC. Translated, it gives CASSQDRAGPYNEQFF.

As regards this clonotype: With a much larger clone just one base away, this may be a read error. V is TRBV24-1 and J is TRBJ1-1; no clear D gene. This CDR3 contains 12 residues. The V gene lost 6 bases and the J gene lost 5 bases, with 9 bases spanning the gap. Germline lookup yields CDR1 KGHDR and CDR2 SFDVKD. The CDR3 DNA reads TGTGCCACCAGTAATACAGTGACTGAAGCTTTCTTT. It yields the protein CATSNTVTEAFF.

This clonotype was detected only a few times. CDR3 residues: CSAHLGIQGGSYEQYF. The DNA of the CDR3 is TGCAGTGCCCACCTCGGTATTCAGGGAGGATCCTACGAGCAGTACTTC. The J gene is TRBJ2-7, the V gene TRBV20-1; D is perhaps TRBD2 (6 bases). With 6 bases removed from V and 1 base from J, the gap between germline ends came to 22 bases. Germline V gene data show CDR1 as DFQATT and CDR2 as SNEGSKA (reference sequence). This CDR3 is 16 amino acids long.

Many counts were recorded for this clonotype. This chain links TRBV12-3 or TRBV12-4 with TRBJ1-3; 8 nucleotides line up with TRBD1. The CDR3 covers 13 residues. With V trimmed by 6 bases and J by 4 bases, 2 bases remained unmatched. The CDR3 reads CASSDRGGNTIYF. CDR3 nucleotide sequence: TGTGCCAGCAGCGACAGGGGCGGAAACACCATATATTTT.

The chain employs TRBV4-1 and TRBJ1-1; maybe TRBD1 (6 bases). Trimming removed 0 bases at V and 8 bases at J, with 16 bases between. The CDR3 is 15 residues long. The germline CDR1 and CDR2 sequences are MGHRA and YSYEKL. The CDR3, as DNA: TGCGCCAGCAGCCAAGATAGAACAGGGACGCGCGAAGCTTTCTTT. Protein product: CASSQDRTGTREAFF.

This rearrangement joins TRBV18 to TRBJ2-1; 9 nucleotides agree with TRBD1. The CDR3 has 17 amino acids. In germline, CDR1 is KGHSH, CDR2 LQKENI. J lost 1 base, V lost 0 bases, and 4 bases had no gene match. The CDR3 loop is CASSPPWDRASYNEQFF. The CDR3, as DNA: TGTGCCAGCTCACCACCGTGGGACAGGGCATCCTACAATGAGCAGTTCTTC.

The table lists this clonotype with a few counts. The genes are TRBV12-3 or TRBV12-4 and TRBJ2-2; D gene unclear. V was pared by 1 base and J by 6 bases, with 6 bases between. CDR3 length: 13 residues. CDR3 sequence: CASSLGWAGELFF. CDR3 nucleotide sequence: TGTGCCAGCAGTTTAGGGTGGGCCGGGGAGCTGTTTTTT.

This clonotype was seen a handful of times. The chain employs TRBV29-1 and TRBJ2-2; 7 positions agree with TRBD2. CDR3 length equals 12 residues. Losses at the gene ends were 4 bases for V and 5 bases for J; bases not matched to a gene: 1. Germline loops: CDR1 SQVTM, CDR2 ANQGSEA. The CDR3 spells CSVGEGTGELFF. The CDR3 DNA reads TGCAGCGTTGGGGAGGGGACCGGGGAGCTGTTTTTT.

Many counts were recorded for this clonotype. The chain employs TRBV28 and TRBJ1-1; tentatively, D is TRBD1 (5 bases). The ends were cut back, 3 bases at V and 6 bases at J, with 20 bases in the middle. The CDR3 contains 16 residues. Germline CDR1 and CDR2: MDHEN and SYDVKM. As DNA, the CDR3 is TGTGCCAGCAGTTTCAACCCGAAGGTGGGGGTCCCTGAAGCTTTCTTT. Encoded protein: CASSFNPKVGVPEAFF.

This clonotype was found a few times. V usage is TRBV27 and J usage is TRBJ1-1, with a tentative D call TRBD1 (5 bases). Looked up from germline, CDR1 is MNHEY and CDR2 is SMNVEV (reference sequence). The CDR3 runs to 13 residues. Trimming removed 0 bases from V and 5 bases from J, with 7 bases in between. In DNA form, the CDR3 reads TGTGCCAGCAGTTTATCAGGGGCGACTGAAGCTTTCTTT. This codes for CASSLSGATEAFF.

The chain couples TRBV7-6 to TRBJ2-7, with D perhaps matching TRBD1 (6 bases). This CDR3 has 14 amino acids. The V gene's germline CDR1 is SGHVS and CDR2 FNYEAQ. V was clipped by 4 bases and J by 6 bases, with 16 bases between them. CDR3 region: CASSSTTRDTEQYF. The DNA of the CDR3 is TGTGCCAGCAGCTCTACTACTCGGGACACCGAGCAGTACTTC.

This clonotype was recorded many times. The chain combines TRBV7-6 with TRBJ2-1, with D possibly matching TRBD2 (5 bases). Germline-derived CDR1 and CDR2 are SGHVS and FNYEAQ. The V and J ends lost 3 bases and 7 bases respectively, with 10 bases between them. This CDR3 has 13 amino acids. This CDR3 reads CASSLGSGNEQFF. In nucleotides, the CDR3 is TGTGCCAGCAGCTTGGGCAGCGGAAATGAGCAGTTCTTC.

The CDR3 bases are TGCAGTGCTAGCGAACCGATAGGGACTAACTATGGCTACACCTTC. Translating gives CSASEPIGTNYGYTF. The chain recombines TRBV20-1 with TRBJ1-2, with no clear D. CDR3 length: 15 amino acids. The ends were cut back, 3 bases at V and 0 bases at J, with 14 bases in the middle. Germline values: CDR1 DFQATT, CDR2 SNEGSKA (reference sequence).

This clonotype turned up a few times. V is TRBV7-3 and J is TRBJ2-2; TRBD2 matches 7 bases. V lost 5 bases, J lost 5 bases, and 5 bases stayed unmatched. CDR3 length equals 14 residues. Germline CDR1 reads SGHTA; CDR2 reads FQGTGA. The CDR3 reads CASSREAGTGELFF. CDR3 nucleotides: TGTGCCAGCAGCCGGGAAGCGGGGACCGGGGAGCTGTTTTTT.

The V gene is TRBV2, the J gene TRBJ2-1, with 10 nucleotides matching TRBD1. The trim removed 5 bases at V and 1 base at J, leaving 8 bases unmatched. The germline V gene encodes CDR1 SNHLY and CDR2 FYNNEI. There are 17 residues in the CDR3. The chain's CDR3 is CASSSQDRGLSYNEQFF. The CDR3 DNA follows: TGTGCCAGCAGTTCTCAAGACAGGGGGCTATCCTACAATGAGCAGTTCTTC.

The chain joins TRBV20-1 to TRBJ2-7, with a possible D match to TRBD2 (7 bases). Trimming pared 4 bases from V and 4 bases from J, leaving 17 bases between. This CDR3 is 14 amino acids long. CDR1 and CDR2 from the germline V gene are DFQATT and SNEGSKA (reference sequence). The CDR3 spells CSAIRPRGQYEQYF. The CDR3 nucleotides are TGCAGTGCTATTCGCCCGCGGGGGCAGTACGAGCAGTACTTC.

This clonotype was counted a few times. As DNA, the CDR3 is TGTGCCAAAAGTAGCGGGGGCACAGATACGCAGTATTTT. Protein sequence: CAKSSGGTDTQYF. The rearrangement uses TRBV12-3 or TRBV12-4 and TRBJ2-3, with TRBD2 identical over 8 bases. CDR3 length equals 13 residues. J was trimmed by 1 base and V by 10 bases; bases with no gene match: 4.

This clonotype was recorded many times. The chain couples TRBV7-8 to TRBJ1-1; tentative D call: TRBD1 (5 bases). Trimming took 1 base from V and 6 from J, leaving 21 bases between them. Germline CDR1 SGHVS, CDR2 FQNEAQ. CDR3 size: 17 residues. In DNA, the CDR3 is TGTGCCAGCAGCTTAGAGAGGGCAGGCCCAGGAGGGGCTGAAGCTTTCTTT. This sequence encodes CASSLERAGPGGAEAFF. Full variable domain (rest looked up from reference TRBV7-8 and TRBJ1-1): GAGVSQSPRYKVAKRGQDVALRCDPISGHVSLFWYQQALGQGPEFLTYFQNEAQLDKSGLPSDRFFAERPEGSVSTLKIQRTQQEDSAVYLCASSLERAGPGGAEAFFGQGTRLTVV.

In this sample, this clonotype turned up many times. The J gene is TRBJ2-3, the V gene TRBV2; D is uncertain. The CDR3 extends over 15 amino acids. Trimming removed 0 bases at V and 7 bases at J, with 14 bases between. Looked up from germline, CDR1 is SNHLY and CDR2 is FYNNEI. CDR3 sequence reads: CASSEAHTGLNTQYF. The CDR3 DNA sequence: TGTGCCAGCAGTGAAGCGCATACTGGATTGAATACGCAGTATTTT.

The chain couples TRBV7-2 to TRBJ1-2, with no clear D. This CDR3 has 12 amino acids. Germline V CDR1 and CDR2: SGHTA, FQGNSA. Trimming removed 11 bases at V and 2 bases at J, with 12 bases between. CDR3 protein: CASEAANYGYTF. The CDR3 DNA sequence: TGTGCCTCCGAGGCAGCGAACTATGGCTACACCTTC.

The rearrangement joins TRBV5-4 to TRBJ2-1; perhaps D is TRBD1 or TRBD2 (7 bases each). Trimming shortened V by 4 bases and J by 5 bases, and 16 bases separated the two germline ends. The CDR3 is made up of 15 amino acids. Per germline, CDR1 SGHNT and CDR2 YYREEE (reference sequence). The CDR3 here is CASSPGGANNNEQFF. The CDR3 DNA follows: TGTGCCAGCAGCCCAGGGGGGGCAAATAACAATGAGCAGTTCTTC. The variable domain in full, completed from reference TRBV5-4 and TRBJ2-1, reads ETGVTQSPTHLIKTRGQQVTLRCSSQSGHNTVSWYQQALGQGPQFIFQYYREEENGRGNFPPRFSGLQFPNYSSELNVNALELDDSALYLCASSPGGANNNEQFFGPGTRLTVL.

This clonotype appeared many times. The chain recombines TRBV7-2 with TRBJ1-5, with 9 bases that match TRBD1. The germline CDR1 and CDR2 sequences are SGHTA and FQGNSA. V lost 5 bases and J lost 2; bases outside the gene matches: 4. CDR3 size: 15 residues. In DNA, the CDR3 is TGTGCCAGCAGCGCCACAGGGGGCGGCAATCAGCCCCAGCATTTT. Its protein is CASSATGGGNQPQHF.

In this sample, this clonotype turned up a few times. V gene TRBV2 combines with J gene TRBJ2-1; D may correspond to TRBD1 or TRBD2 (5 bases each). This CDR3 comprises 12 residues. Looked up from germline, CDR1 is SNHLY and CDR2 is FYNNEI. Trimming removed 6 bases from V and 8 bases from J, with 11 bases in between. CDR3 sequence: CASSTGQYEQFF. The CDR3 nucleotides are TGTGCCAGCAGCACGGGGCAGTATGAGCAGTTCTTC. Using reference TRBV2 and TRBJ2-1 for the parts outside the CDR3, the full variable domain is EPEVTQTPSHQVTQMGQEVILRCVPISNHLYFYWYRQILGQKVEFLVSFYNNEISEKSEIFDDQFSVERPDGSNFTLKIRSTKLEDSAMYFCASSTGQYEQFFGPGTRLTVL.

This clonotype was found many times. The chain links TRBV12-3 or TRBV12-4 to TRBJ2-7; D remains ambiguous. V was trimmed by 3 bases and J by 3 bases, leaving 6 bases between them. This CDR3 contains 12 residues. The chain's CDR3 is CASSFIVYEQYF. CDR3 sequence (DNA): TGTGCCAGCAGTTTTATCGTCTACGAGCAGTACTTC.

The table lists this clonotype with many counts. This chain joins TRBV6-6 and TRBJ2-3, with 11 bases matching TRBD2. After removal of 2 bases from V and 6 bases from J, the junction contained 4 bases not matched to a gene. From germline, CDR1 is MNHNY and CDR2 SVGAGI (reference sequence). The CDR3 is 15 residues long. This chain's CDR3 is CASSYILAGGDTQYF. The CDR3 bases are TGTGCCAGCAGTTACATCCTAGCGGGGGGCGATACGCAGTATTTT.

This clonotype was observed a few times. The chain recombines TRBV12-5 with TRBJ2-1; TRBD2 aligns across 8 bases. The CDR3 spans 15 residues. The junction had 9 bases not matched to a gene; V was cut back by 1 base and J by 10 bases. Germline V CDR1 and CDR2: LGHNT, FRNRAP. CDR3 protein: CASGLGGGPLIEQFF. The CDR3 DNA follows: TGTGCTAGTGGTTTGGGCGGGGGGCCGCTCATAGAGCAGTTCTTC.

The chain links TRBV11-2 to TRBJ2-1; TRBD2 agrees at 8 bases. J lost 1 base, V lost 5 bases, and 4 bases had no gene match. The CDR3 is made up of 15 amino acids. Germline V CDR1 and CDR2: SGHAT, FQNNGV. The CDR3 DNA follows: TGTGCCAGCAGCATCCAGCGGGGGTCCTACAATGAGCAGTTCTTC. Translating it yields CASSIQRGSYNEQFF.

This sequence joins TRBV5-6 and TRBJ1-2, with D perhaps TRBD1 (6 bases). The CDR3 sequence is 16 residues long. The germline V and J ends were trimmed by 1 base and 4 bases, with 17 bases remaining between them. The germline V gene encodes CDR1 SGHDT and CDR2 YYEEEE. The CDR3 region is CASSLWGGEDSYGYTF. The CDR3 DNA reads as TGTGCCAGCAGCTTGTGGGGAGGGGAGGACAGCTATGGCTACACCTTC. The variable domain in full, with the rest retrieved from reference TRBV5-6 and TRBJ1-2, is DAGVTQSPTHLIKTRGQQVTLRCSPKSGHDTVSWYQQALGQGPQFIFQYYEEEERQRGNFPDRFSGHQFPNYSSELNVNALLLGDSALYLCASSLWGGEDSYGYTFGSGTRLTVV.

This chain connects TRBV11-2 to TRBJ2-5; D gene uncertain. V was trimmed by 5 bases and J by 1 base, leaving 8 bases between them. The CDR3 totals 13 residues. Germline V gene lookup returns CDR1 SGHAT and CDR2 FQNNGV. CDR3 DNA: TGTGCCAGCAGCCACGTGGCCCAAGAGACCCAGTACTTC. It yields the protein CASSHVAQETQYF.

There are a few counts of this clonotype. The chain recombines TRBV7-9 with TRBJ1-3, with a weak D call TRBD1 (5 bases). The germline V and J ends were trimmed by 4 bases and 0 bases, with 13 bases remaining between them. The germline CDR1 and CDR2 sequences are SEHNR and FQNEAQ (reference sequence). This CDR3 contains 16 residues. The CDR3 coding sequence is TGTGCCAGCAGCTACTCGGGGGGAAGCTCTGGAAACACCATATATTTT. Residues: CASSYSGGSSGNTIYF.